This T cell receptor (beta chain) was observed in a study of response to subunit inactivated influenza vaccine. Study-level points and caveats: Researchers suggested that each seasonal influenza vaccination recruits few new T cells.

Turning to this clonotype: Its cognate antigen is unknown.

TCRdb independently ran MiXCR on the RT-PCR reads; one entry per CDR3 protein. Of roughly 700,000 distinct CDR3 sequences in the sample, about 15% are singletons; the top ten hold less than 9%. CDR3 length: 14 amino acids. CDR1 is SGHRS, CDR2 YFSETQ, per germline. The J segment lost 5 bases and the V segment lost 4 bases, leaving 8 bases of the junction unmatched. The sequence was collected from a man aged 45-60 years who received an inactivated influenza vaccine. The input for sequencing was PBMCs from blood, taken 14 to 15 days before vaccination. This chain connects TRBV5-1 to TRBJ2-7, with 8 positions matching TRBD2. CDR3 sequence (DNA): TGCGCCAGCAGCCCAACTGGACTAGCCCACGAGCAGTACTTC. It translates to CASSPTGLAHEQYF.